This T cell receptor beta chain emerged from a study of long-term antiretroviral therapy in people with HIV. At the level of the study: Collection of the earliest samples took place about a decade ahead of the 2015 immediate-ART recommendation.

Findings of the study overall: Information on adherence, resistance and therapy changes was unavailable. Subsequent to ART, diversity was augmented yet persisted below that of transplant donor controls. Clones expanded before ART dominated the repertoire at all time points.

Survey level was the resolution at which the v3.0 immunoSEQ assay ran. Generated by immunoSEQ multiplex PCR, the TCRdb table keeps only in-frame clones and is missing some. The sample gives approximately 17,000 clones, 76% of which show up once; over 12% is in the top ten. Remarks on this clone: The antigen is not known.

The V end was cut by 5 bases, the J end by 2 bases, with 13 bases between. Germline V gene lookup returns CDR1 SGHNT and CDR2 YENEEA. The CDR3 extends over 15 amino acids. This chain uses TRBV11-3 with TRBJ2-1; D unclear. Sequencing used unsorted PBMCs, obtained roughly 2.4 years before starting antiretroviral therapy. The TCR sequence derives from a woman aged 45-59 years with HIV. The CDR3, as DNA: TGTGCCAGCAGCCCAGGTTTAGGCACCTACAATGAGCAGTTCTTC. Its translation is CASSPGLGTYNEQFF. Full variable domain (missing parts from reference TRBV11-3 and TRBJ2-1): EAGVVQSPRYKIIEKKQPVAFWCNPISGHNTLYWYLQNLGQGPELLIRYENEEAVDDSQLPKDRFSAERLKGVDSTLKIQPAELGDSAVYLCASSPGLGTYNEQFFGPGTRLTVL.